The rows below give T cell receptor beta chains drawn from one sample of a study of blood T cell repertoires in COVID-19. Some clones are missing from TCRdb's copy, which holds only in-frame ones; the method was immunoSEQ multiplex PCR. The sample shows approximately 94,000 clones, approximately 90% of them seen only once. Sequenced material: peripheral blood. All receptors derive from a woman at least 80 years old with active COVID-19. The CDR3 runs from the conserved cysteine through the conserved F or W. The D gene is left open where the match is weak. Clone sizes are given selectively: once, few, many, or a class where the clone is expanded.

J gene: TRBJ2-2; V gene: TRBV28; CDR3 length: 15; clone size: .; D gene: TRBD2; CDR3 protein: CASSRGGPGTGELFF; CDR3 DNA: TGTGCCAGCAGTCGGGGAGGGCCGGGCACCGGGGAGCTGTTTTTT
J gene: TRBJ2-7; V gene: TRBV19; CDR3 length: 14; clone size: once; D gene: TRBD2; CDR3 protein: CASSPWTSGNEQYF; CDR3 DNA: TGTGCCAGTAGTCCCTGGACTAGCGGGAACGAGCAGTACTTC
J gene: TRBJ1-2; V gene: TRBV6-5; CDR3 length: 12; clone size: .; D gene: .; CDR3 protein: CASSQGHYGYTF; CDR3 DNA: TGTGCCAGCAGCCAGGGCCACTATGGCTACACCTTC
J gene: TRBJ1-2; V gene: TRBV30; CDR3 length: 14; clone size: .; D gene: TRBD1; CDR3 protein: CAWTVDRDDYGYTF; CDR3 DNA: TGTGCCTGGACCGTGGACAGGGACGACTATGGCTACACCTTC
J gene: TRBJ2-5; V gene: TRBV5-4; CDR3 length: 15; clone size: .; D gene: .; CDR3 protein: CASSGSGRVQETQYF; CDR3 DNA: TGTGCCAGCAGCGGGAGCGGAAGGGTACAAGAGACCCAGTACTTC
J gene: TRBJ1-1; V gene: TRBV12-3/TRBV12-4; CDR3 length: 12; clone size: .; D gene: .; CDR3 protein: CASTRGAFEAFF; CDR3 DNA: TGTGCCAGCACCAGGGGAGCCTTCGAAGCTTTCTTT
J gene: TRBJ2-5; V gene: TRBV2; CDR3 length: 14; clone size: .; D gene: TRBD2; CDR3 protein: CASRGGRAPGTQYF; CDR3 DNA: TGTGCCAGTCGGGGAGGGAGGGCACCAGGGACCCAGTACTTC
J gene: TRBJ2-5; V gene: TRBV12-3/TRBV12-4; CDR3 length: 12; clone size: .; D gene: .; CDR3 protein: CASSLTEETQYF; CDR3 DNA: TGTGCCAGCAGTTTAACTGAGGAGACCCAGTACTTC
J gene: TRBJ2-5; V gene: TRBV7-2; CDR3 length: 15; clone size: .; D gene: .; CDR3 protein: CASSPMRGGQETQYF; CDR3 DNA: TGTGCCAGCAGCCCCATGAGAGGCGGCCAAGAGACCCAGTACTTC
J gene: TRBJ1-2; V gene: TRBV5-1; CDR3 length: 14; clone size: few; D gene: TRBD1; CDR3 protein: CASNLGDRAFGYTF; CDR3 DNA: TGCGCCAGCAACCTTGGGGACAGGGCTTTTGGCTACACCTTC
J gene: TRBJ2-5; V gene: TRBV28; CDR3 length: 15; clone size: .; D gene: TRBD1; CDR3 protein: CASRAWDSLQETQYF; CDR3 DNA: TGTGCCAGCCGGGCCTGGGACAGCTTACAAGAGACCCAGTACTTC
J gene: TRBJ2-7; V gene: TRBV28; CDR3 length: 12; clone size: .; D gene: .; CDR3 protein: CASNLRGYEQYF; CDR3 DNA: TGTGCCAGCAATCTCAGGGGCTACGAGCAGTACTTC
J gene: TRBJ2-3; V gene: TRBV7-2; CDR3 length: 14; clone size: .; D gene: .; CDR3 protein: CASSFGLFTDTQYF; CDR3 DNA: TGTGCCAGCAGCTTTGGACTATTCACAGATACGCAGTATTTT
J gene: TRBJ1-2; V gene: TRBV6-6; CDR3 length: 14; clone size: .; D gene: TRBD1; CDR3 protein: CASSYVTGVDGYTF; CDR3 DNA: TGTGCCAGCAGTTACGTGACAGGGGTGGATGGCTACACCTTC
J gene: TRBJ1-3; V gene: TRBV4-2; CDR3 length: 15; clone size: .; D gene: .; CDR3 protein: CASSDRDSSGNTIYF; CDR3 DNA: TGTGCCAGCAGCGACCGGGACTCCTCTGGAAACACCATATATTTT
J gene: TRBJ2-1; V gene: TRBV3-1/TRBV3-2; CDR3 length: 18; clone size: few; D gene: TRBD2; CDR3 protein: CASSQDRSREGRYNEQFF; CDR3 DNA: TGTGCCAGCAGCCAAGATCGATCCCGGGAGGGCCGTTACAATGAGCAGTTCTTC
J gene: TRBJ2-5; V gene: TRBV28; CDR3 length: 15; clone size: .; D gene: .; CDR3 protein: CASSFPGESGETQYF; CDR3 DNA: TGTGCCAGCAGTTTCCCCGGGGAAAGTGGAGAGACCCAGTACTTC
J gene: TRBJ2-2; V gene: TRBV27; CDR3 length: 14; clone size: .; D gene: TRBD2; CDR3 protein: CASTTGTTTGELFF; CDR3 DNA: TGTGCCAGCACCACGGGGACTACCACCGGGGAGCTGTTTTTT
J gene: TRBJ2-7; V gene: TRBV5-6; CDR3 length: 13; clone size: .; D gene: .; CDR3 protein: CASSFSQTYEQYF; CDR3 DNA: TGTGCCAGCAGCTTCTCACAGACCTACGAGCAGTACTTC
J gene: TRBJ2-5; V gene: TRBV7-3; CDR3 length: 13; clone size: .; D gene: .; CDR3 protein: CASSLGAAETQYF; CDR3 DNA: TGTGCCAGCAGCTTGGGAGCGGCAGAGACCCAGTACTTC
J gene: TRBJ2-1; V gene: TRBV28; CDR3 length: 15; clone size: .; D gene: TRBD2; CDR3 protein: CASSLDGRAYNEQFF; CDR3 DNA: TGTGCCAGCAGTTTAGACGGGAGGGCCTACAATGAGCAGTTCTTC
J gene: TRBJ1-5; V gene: TRBV28; CDR3 length: 15; clone size: .; D gene: .; CDR3 protein: CASSPQGNSNQPQHF; CDR3 DNA: TGTGCCAGCAGTCCTCAGGGAAATAGCAATCAGCCCCAGCATTTT
J gene: TRBJ2-1; V gene: TRBV5-1; CDR3 length: 17; clone size: .; D gene: TRBD2; CDR3 protein: CASSPSTLAGGYNEQFF; CDR3 DNA: TGCGCCAGCAGCCCCTCGACCTTAGCGGGAGGTTACAATGAGCAGTTCTTC
J gene: TRBJ1-2; V gene: TRBV9; CDR3 length: 12; clone size: .; D gene: .; CDR3 protein: CASWTLFYGYTF; CDR3 DNA: TGTGCCAGCTGGACACTTTTCTATGGCTACACCTTC
J gene: TRBJ1-5; V gene: TRBV7-2; CDR3 length: 15; clone size: .; D gene: TRBD1; CDR3 protein: CASSAGTAYNQPQHF; CDR3 DNA: TGTGCCAGCAGCGCCGGGACAGCATACAATCAGCCCCAGCATTTT
J gene: TRBJ2-3; V gene: TRBV18; CDR3 length: 14; clone size: .; D gene: TRBD1; CDR3 protein: CASSPGQGADTQYF; CDR3 DNA: TGTGCCAGCTCACCGGGACAGGGCGCAGATACGCAGTATTTT
J gene: TRBJ2-7; V gene: TRBV7-2; CDR3 length: 14; clone size: .; D gene: TRBD2; CDR3 protein: CASSLGGTSYEQYF; CDR3 DNA: TGTGCCAGCAGCTTAGGAGGGACTAGCTACGAGCAGTACTTC
J gene: TRBJ2-1; V gene: TRBV2; CDR3 length: 14; clone size: .; D gene: TRBD2; CDR3 protein: CASGGLAGVGEQFF; CDR3 DNA: TGTGCCAGTGGGGGGCTAGCGGGAGTGGGCGAGCAGTTCTTC
J gene: TRBJ2-1; V gene: TRBV7-3; CDR3 length: 15; clone size: .; D gene: .; CDR3 protein: CASSPTSGAYNEQFF; CDR3 DNA: TGTGCCAGCAGCCCGACTAGTGGGGCCTACAATGAGCAGTTCTTC
J gene: TRBJ2-7; V gene: TRBV21-1; CDR3 length: 9; clone size: few; D gene: .; CDR3 protein: CASSSVRGF; CDR3 DNA: TGTGCCAGCAGCTCCGTTCGGGGGTTC
J gene: TRBJ1-3; V gene: TRBV3-1/TRBV3-2; CDR3 length: 16; clone size: .; D gene: .; CDR3 protein: CASSQDGGSPGNTIYF; CDR3 DNA: TGTGCCAGCAGCCAAGATGGGGGGTCTCCCGGAAACACCATATATTTT
J gene: TRBJ2-7; V gene: TRBV4-1; CDR3 length: 16; clone size: few; D gene: TRBD1; CDR3 protein: CASSQEDRALSYEQYF; CDR3 DNA: TGCGCCAGCAGCCAAGAAGACAGGGCGCTTTCCTACGAGCAGTACTTC
J gene: TRBJ2-1; V gene: TRBV7-9; CDR3 length: 16; clone size: .; D gene: .; CDR3 protein: CASRYQVGRHYNEQFF; CDR3 DNA: TGTGCCAGCAGATACCAGGTGGGCAGACACTACAATGAGCAGTTCTTC
J gene: TRBJ2-1; V gene: TRBV7-8; CDR3 length: 15; clone size: few; D gene: .; CDR3 protein: CASSLGPGTYNEQFF; CDR3 DNA: TGTGCCAGCAGCTTAGGTCCCGGGACCTACAATGAGCAGTTCTTC
J gene: TRBJ2-7; V gene: TRBV6-2/TRBV6-3; CDR3 length: 17; clone size: .; D gene: TRBD2; CDR3 protein: CASSTAGLAGRSYEQYF; CDR3 DNA: TGTGCCAGCAGTACGGCGGGACTAGCGGGGCGCTCCTACGAGCAGTACTTC
J gene: TRBJ1-2; V gene: TRBV30; CDR3 length: 15; clone size: few; D gene: .; CDR3 protein: CAWTYGELANYGYTF; CDR3 DNA: TGTGCCTGGACCTATGGCGAACTAGCTAACTATGGCTACACCTTC
J gene: TRBJ2-3; V gene: TRBV5-5; CDR3 length: 19; clone size: .; D gene: TRBD2; CDR3 protein: CASNPLRLAGGPGTDTQYF; CDR3 DNA: TGTGCCAGCAATCCGCTACGACTAGCGGGAGGCCCGGGCACAGATACGCAGTATTTT
J gene: TRBJ2-1; V gene: TRBV7-9; CDR3 length: 15; clone size: .; D gene: TRBD2; CDR3 protein: CASSLVAGGYNEQFF; CDR3 DNA: TGTGCCAGCAGCTTAGTAGCGGGAGGTTACAATGAGCAGTTCTTC
J gene: TRBJ1-2; V gene: TRBV3-1/TRBV3-2; CDR3 length: 14; clone size: .; D gene: TRBD1; CDR3 protein: CASSPGQGRYGYTF; CDR3 DNA: TGTGCCAGCAGCCCGGGACAGGGACGCTATGGCTACACCTTC
J gene: TRBJ2-1; V gene: TRBV2; CDR3 length: 15; clone size: .; D gene: TRBD2; CDR3 protein: CASSQTSGTYNEQFF; CDR3 DNA: TGTGCCAGCAGTCAGACTAGCGGCACCTACAATGAGCAGTTCTTC
J gene: TRBJ1-5; V gene: TRBV5-5; CDR3 length: 16; clone size: once; D gene: TRBD1; CDR3 protein: CASSLGNRGSGQPQHF; CDR3 DNA: TGTGCCAGCAGCTTGGGCAACAGGGGTTCAGGGCAGCCCCAGCATTTT
J gene: TRBJ2-7; V gene: TRBV27; CDR3 length: 14; clone size: .; D gene: TRBD1; CDR3 protein: CASCNTGANSEQYF; CDR3 DNA: TGTGCCAGCTGTAATACAGGGGCGAATTCCGAGCAGTACTTC
J gene: TRBJ1-3; V gene: TRBV7-2; CDR3 length: 17; clone size: .; D gene: .; CDR3 protein: CASSLLTGAGSGNTIYF; CDR3 DNA: TGTGCCAGCAGCTTACTGACAGGAGCCGGATCTGGAAACACCATATATTTT
J gene: TRBJ2-1; V gene: TRBV18; CDR3 length: 21; clone size: .; D gene: TRBD1; CDR3 protein: CASSPPSWTGVRLDIGNEQFF; CDR3 DNA: TGTGCCAGCTCACCACCTTCTTGGACAGGGGTCAGATTGGATATCGGGAATGAGCAGTTCTTC
J gene: TRBJ2-1; V gene: TRBV27; CDR3 length: 20; clone size: .; D gene: TRBD2; CDR3 protein: CASSPGAIAGGPASYNEQFF; CDR3 DNA: TGTGCCAGCAGTCCGGGGGCCATAGCGGGAGGACCCGCCTCCTACAATGAGCAGTTCTTC